Shown below are 21 T cell receptor beta chains from a single sample sequenced in a study of molecular identifiers for immune sequencing clone quantification. One entry per CDR3 protein, called by TCRdb with MiXCR from the PCR reads. The table lists some 680,000 distinct CDR3 sequences, around 25% of them singletons. The sample comprised naive CD8+ T cells from blood, with Jurkat cell RNA spiked in. Documented subset: FACS-sorted CD8+CD4-CCR7+CD45RA+ naive T cells. The receptors were sampled from a human donor in good health. Some libraries in this study had Jurkat cell RNA spiked in.

This clonotype was detected ten times or more. V is TRBV13 and J is TRBJ2-5; D may be TRBD1 or TRBD2 (6 bases each). V lost 5 bases and J 0 bases, leaving 16 bases between the germline ends. CDR1 PRHDT and CDR2 FYEKMQ come from the germline V gene (reference sequence). The CDR3 is 16 amino acids. This chain's CDR3 is CASSPERGDYQETQYF. The CDR3 bases are TGTGCCAGCAGCCCGGAGAGGGGGGACTACCAAGAGACCCAGTACTTC.

The rearrangement uses TRBV4-3 and TRBJ2-4, with D unclear. Germline V gives CDR1 LGHNA, CDR2 YSLEER. This CDR3 comprises 14 residues. V was cut by 1 base and J by 7 bases, with 11 bases left in between. The CDR3: CASSQGPLANIQYF. CDR3 nucleotide sequence: TGCGCCAGCAGCCAAGGTCCCCTGGCGAACATTCAGTACTTC.

This clonotype was detected many times. The rearrangement links TRBV3-1 to TRBJ1-2, with D perhaps TRBD1 (6 bases). The CDR3 is 12 residues long. Trimming left V 6 bases short and J 4 bases short, with 9 bases between. Germline CDR1 is LGHDT and CDR2 is YNNKEL (reference sequence). The CDR3 nucleotides read TGTGCCAGCAGTAGGACAGTCTATGGCTACACCTTC. It encodes CASSRTVYGYTF.

The rearrangement joins TRBV12-3 or TRBV12-4 to TRBJ2-3; 7 bases are shared with TRBD1. The CDR3 contains 16 residues. With V trimmed by 5 bases and J by 2 bases, 10 bases remained unmatched. For the CDR3, the DNA is TGTGCCAGCAGTATAATCCGGGACAGAGACACAGATACGCAGTATTTT. This gives the protein CASSIIRDRDTDTQYF.

This clonotype was counted at least ten times. This chain uses TRBV7-2 with TRBJ2-3, with D unresolved. CDR3 length: 13 amino acids. The germline V gene has CDR1 SGHTA and CDR2 FQGNSA. Between the trimmed V and J ends, which lost 8 bases and 0 bases, there was a span of 9 bases. The CDR3 sequence is CASLAESTDTQYF. The CDR3 DNA is TGTGCCAGCTTGGCTGAAAGCACAGATACGCAGTATTTT.

At least ten counts were recorded for this clonotype. This chain connects TRBV20-1 to TRBJ1-5, with D unclear. The germline V and J ends were trimmed by 5 bases and 4 bases, with 9 bases remaining between them. Germline CDR1 is DFQATT and CDR2 is SNEGSKA (reference sequence). CDR3 size: 12 residues. CDR3 sequence reads: CSAWTSNQPQHF. DNA of the CDR3: TGCAGTGCTTGGACGTCTAATCAGCCCCAGCATTTT.

Comment on this clonotype: Possible read error: a much larger clone is one base away. This chain connects TRBV5-1 to TRBJ2-7; 8 bases map to TRBD1. The CDR3 is made up of 14 amino acids. V trimming: 2 bases; J trimming: 6 bases; junction bases outside the gene matches: 7. In germline, CDR1 is SGHRS, CDR2 YFSETQ. The DNA of the CDR3 is TGCGCCAGCAGCTTCGCGACAGGGGCCTTCGAGCAGTACTTC. This translates into CASSFATGAFEQYF.

This clonotype was found many times. The chain couples TRBV6-2 or TRBV6-3 to TRBJ1-5; D uncertain. The germline V gene has CDR1 MNHEY and CDR2 SVGEGT. The ends were cut back, 4 bases at V and 6 bases at J, with 13 bases in the middle. The CDR3 covers 14 residues. The CDR3 reads CASSSGLAVQPQHF. CDR3 in DNA: TGTGCCAGCAGTTCGGGGTTGGCGGTTCAGCCCCAGCATTTT.

This chain joins TRBV15 and TRBJ2-7; 14 bases are a match to TRBD2. Unmatched junction bases numbered 22, after V lost 5 bases and J lost 7 bases. CDR1 and CDR2 from the germline V gene are LNHNV and YYDKDF (reference sequence). CDR3 length equals 20 residues. CDR3 bases: TGTGCCACCAGCGGACTTACCACGGACGGTGGACTAGCGGGAGGCTTAGAGCAGTACTTC. As protein: CATSGLTTDGGLAGGLEQYF.

The chain uses TRBV6-5 and TRBJ2-3; possible D gene TRBD2, 5 bases. Germline V lookup: CDR1 MNHEY, CDR2 SVGAGI. The ends were cut back, 7 bases at V and 0 bases at J, with 11 bases in the middle. This CDR3 region has 14 residues. As DNA, the CDR3 is TGTGCCAGCAAAGACTGGACTAGCACAGATACGCAGTATTTT. Translating gives CASKDWTSTDTQYF.

About this clonotype: One junction end does not reproduce the germline sequence, and a read error may be involved. This sequence joins TRBV13 and TRBJ2-4, with TRBD2 as a possible D gene (5 bases). In germline, CDR1 is PRHDT, CDR2 FYEKMQ (reference sequence). The length of the CDR3 is 15 residues. CDR3 sequence (DNA): TGTGCCAGCAGCCCCGAAGGGCTAGCCAAAAACACTCAGTACTTC. Translated, it gives CASSPEGLAKNTQYF. The full variable domain, its missing parts supplied by reference TRBV13 and TRBJ2-4, is AAGVIQSPRHLIKEKRETATLKCYPIPRHDTVYWYQQGPGQDPQFLISFYEKMQSDKGSIPDRFSAQQFSDYHSELNMSSLELGDSALYFCASSPEGLAKNTQYFGAGTRLSVL.

Regarding this clonotype: It may be a read error: a sequence one base away is much more abundant. The genes are TRBV2 and TRBJ2-3; 8 positions match TRBD2. The CDR3 has 15 amino acids. CDR1 and CDR2 (germline): SNHLY, FYNNEI. Losses at the gene ends were 8 bases for V and 5 bases for J; bases not matched to a gene: 12. The CDR3 bases are TGTGCCAGCGGGACTAGAGGGGCGAGGAGAGATACGCAGTATTTT. It yields the protein CASGTRGARRDTQYF.

Turning to this clonotype: A much larger clone is a single base away; this may be a read error. The chain employs TRBV2 and TRBJ2-3; maybe TRBD2 (6 bases). Per germline, CDR1 SNHLY and CDR2 FYNNEI. The CDR3 spans 14 residues. The CDR3 DNA reads as TGTGCCAGCAGTGAAGAGTGGGGGGTAGATATGCAGTATTTT. It encodes CASSEEWGVDMQYF. The full variable domain, completed using reference TRBV2 and TRBJ2-3, is EPEVTQTPSHQVTQMGQEVILRCVPISNHLYFYWYRQILGQKVEFLVSFYNNEISEKSEIFDDQFSVERPDGSNFTLKIRSTKLEDSAMYFCASSEEWGVDMQYFGPGTRLTVL.

This clonotype was picked up many times. The CDR3 DNA follows: TGTGCCAGCAGTTTATCGTACCAAGAGACCCAGTACTTC. It yields the protein CASSLSYQETQYF. This chain uses TRBV27 with TRBJ2-5; unclear D gene. Germline V gives CDR1 MNHEY, CDR2 SMNVEV (reference sequence). Trimming took 0 bases from V and 0 from J, leaving 2 bases between them. The CDR3 totals 13 residues.

This clonotype was counted a few times. V usage is TRBV4-1 and J usage is TRBJ2-3; possibly TRBD1 for D (6 bases). Germline V gives CDR1 MGHRA, CDR2 YSYEKL. V was shortened by 5 bases and J by 13 bases, with 19 bases between the two germline ends. The CDR3 has 13 amino acids. The CDR3 protein is CASSGTGPPGEYF. The CDR3 DNA reads TGCGCCAGCAGCGGAACAGGGCCACCGGGCGAGTATTTT.

This chain links TRBV5-1 with TRBJ2-3; D is tentatively TRBD1 or TRBD2 (6 bases each). The CDR3 runs to 15 residues. The germline V and J ends were trimmed by 2 bases and 4 bases, with 14 bases remaining between them. Per the germline V gene, CDR1 is SGHRS and CDR2 is YFSETQ. CDR3 DNA: TGCGCCAGCAGCTTTTGGGGGGCGAGTGCAGATACGCAGTATTTT. This sequence encodes CASSFWGASADTQYF.

The table lists this clonotype with a few counts. This chain joins TRBV6-2 or TRBV6-3 and TRBJ2-1, with 9 bases matching TRBD2. The V and J ends lost 5 bases and 6 bases, in that order; junction bases with no gene match: 23. The CDR3 has 20 amino acids. Germline V gene sequence: CDR1 MNHEY, CDR2 SVGEGT. DNA of the CDR3: TGTGCCAGCAGTGCCCTGACCCTAATAGCGGGAGCATCCCAGGGCAATGAGCAGTTCTTC. Encoded protein: CASSALTLIAGASQGNEQFF.

This clonotype was picked up many times. The V and J genes are TRBV7-6 and TRBJ2-7; 10 bases are a match to TRBD2. The CDR3 runs 15 residues. After removal of 1 base from V and 4 bases from J, the junction contained 4 bases not matched to a gene. Germline V CDR1 and CDR2: SGHVS, FNYEAQ. The CDR3 region has the DNA TGTGCCAGCAGCTTAGGCAGCGGGGGGGGTTACGAGCAGTACTTC. As protein: CASSLGSGGGYEQYF. The entire variable domain, with the rest obtained from reference TRBV7-6 and TRBJ2-7, is as follows: GAGVSQSPRYKVTKRGQDVALRCDPISGHVSLYWYRQALGQGPEFLTYFNYEAQQDKSGLPNDRFSAERPEGSISTLTIQRTEQRDSAMYRCASSLGSGGGYEQYFGPGTRLTVT.

The table lists this clonotype with a count of one. One junction end does not reproduce the germline sequence, and a read error may be involved. The V and J genes are TRBV30 and TRBJ2-3; 9 positions agree with TRBD1. Per germline, CDR1 GTSNPN and CDR2 SVGIG (reference sequence). The CDR3 is 14 residues long. CDR3 residues: CAWSGTGATDKQYF. The CDR3 coding sequence is TGTGCCTGGAGTGGGACAGGGGCTACAGATAAGCAGTATTTT.

The table lists this clonotype with many counts. J is TRBJ2-3 and V is TRBV27; TRBD2 matches at 7 bases. The CDR3 spans 18 residues. V lost 4 bases, J lost 2 bases, and 15 bases stayed unmatched. Germline V gene sequence: CDR1 MNHEY, CDR2 SMNVEV (reference sequence). CDR3 DNA sequence: TGTGCCAGCAGTTGGTCCTCCGCGGGGGTGATAGTCACAGATACGCAGTATTTT. Protein: CASSWSSAGVIVTDTQYF.

A word on this clonotype: Possible read error: a much larger clone is one base away. This chain connects TRBV20-1 to TRBJ2-7, with TRBD2 matching over 8 bases. Germline CDR1 is DFQATT and CDR2 is SNEGSKA (reference sequence). The CDR3 length is 15 residues. For the CDR3, the DNA is TGCAGTGCTCGACCTGGGACTAGAGGATCCTACGCGCAGTACTTC. Translating gives CSARPGTRGSYAQYF.